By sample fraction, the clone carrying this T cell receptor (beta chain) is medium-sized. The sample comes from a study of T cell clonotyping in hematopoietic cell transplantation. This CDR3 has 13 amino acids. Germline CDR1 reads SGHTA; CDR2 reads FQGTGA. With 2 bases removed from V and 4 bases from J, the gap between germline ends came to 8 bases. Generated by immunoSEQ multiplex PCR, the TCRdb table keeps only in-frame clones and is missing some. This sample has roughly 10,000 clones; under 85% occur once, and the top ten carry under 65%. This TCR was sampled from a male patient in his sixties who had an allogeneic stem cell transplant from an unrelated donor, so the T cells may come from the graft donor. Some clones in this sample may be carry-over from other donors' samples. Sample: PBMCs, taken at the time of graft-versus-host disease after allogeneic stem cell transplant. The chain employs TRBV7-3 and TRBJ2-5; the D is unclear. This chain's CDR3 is CASSLSIGETQYF. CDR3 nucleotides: TGTGCCAGCAGCTTATCGATCGGAGAGACCCAGTACTTC. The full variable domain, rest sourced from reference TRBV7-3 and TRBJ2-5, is GAGVSQTPSNKVTEKGKYVELRCDPISGHTALYWYRQSLGQGPEFLIYFQGTGAADDSGLPNDRFFAVRPEGSVSTLKIQRTERGDSAVYLCASSLSIGETQYFGPGTRLLVL.